A selection of T cell receptor beta chains follows, all from one sample in a study of cytomegalovirus exposure and HLA in healthy donors. Only in-frame clones appear in the TCRdb table, and some are missing; sequencing was by immunoSEQ multiplex PCR. The sample lists about 130,000 clones, around 82% occurring once. The sample taken for sequencing was PBMCs. The receptors originated from a boy aged 5-17 years in good health and CMV-seronegative. The CDR3 runs from the conserved cysteine through the conserved F or W. D genes are given only for firm matches. The size field is filled for only some rows; it gives once, few, many or a size class.

d_call	clone_size	j_call	v_call	cdr3_aa	cdr3_nt
TRBD1	few	TRBJ1-3	TRBV7-6	CASSPGTGRGNTIYF	TGTGCCAGCAGCCCTGGGACAGGGAGAGGAAACACCATATATTTT
TRBD1	.	TRBJ1-4	TRBV27	CASSFETGQGVEKLFF	TGTGCCAGCAGTTTCGAGACCGGACAGGGTGTAGAAAAACTGTTTTTT
TRBD2	.	TRBJ2-2	TRBV29-1	CSVTTPGLVFTGELFF	TGCAGCGTGACGACCCCGGGACTAGTCTTCACCGGGGAGCTGTTTTTT
.	once	TRBJ2-2	TRBV19	CASSILRSGELFF	TGTGCCAGTAGTATATTGCGATCCGGGGAGCTGTTTTTT
.	.	TRBJ2-5	TRBV9	CASSTPTGGETQYF	TGTGCCAGCAGCACTCCGACAGGCGGAGAGACCCAGTACTTC
TRBD2	.	TRBJ2-1	TRBV2	CASMKGTGGGALNEQFF	TGTGCCAGCATGAAGGGTACGGGCGGGGGGGCATTGAATGAGCAGTTCTTC
.	few	TRBJ1-1	TRBV6-5	CASSYLQGTEAFF	TGTGCCAGCAGTTACTTACAGGGCACTGAAGCTTTCTTT
.	.	TRBJ2-1	TRBV10-3	CAIGTGVSFSYNEQFF	TGTGCCATTGGGACGGGGGTCAGCTTTTCCTACAATGAGCAGTTCTTC
TRBD2	.	TRBJ2-3	TRBV5-4	CASSWGGGAGTDTQYF	TGTGCCAGCAGCTGGGGCGGGGGGGCCGGCACAGATACGCAGTATTTT
.	.	TRBJ2-3	TRBV2	CASSEAPPGTDTQYF	TGTGCCAGCAGTGAAGCACCACCGGGCACAGATACGCAGTATTTT
.	.	TRBJ2-7	TRBV7-9	CASTEKVRGMDEQYF	TGTGCCAGCACCGAAAAAGTCCGGGGGATGGACGAGCAGTACTTC
.	.	TRBJ1-5	TRBV19	CASSSQQGYNQPQHF	TGTGCCAGTAGTTCCCAACAGGGATACAATCAGCCCCAGCATTTT
TRBD1	.	TRBJ2-3	TRBV27	CASSLRQGTDTQYF	TGTGCCAGCAGTTTAAGACAGGGAACAGATACGCAGTATTTT
.	.	TRBJ1-2	TRBV27	CASSLPQGFPYGYTF	TGTGCCAGCAGTTTACCACAGGGCTTCCCGTATGGCTACACCTTC
TRBD2	few	TRBJ2-7	TRBV5-1	CASSLRGDYEQYF	TGCGCCAGCAGCTTGCGGGGGGACTACGAGCAGTACTTC
TRBD1	.	TRBJ1-2	TRBV4-3	CASSQVSSDRGNYGYTF	TGCGCCAGCAGCCAAGTTTCCTCGGACAGGGGAAACTATGGCTACACCTTC
.	.	TRBJ2-1	TRBV4-3	CASSQDRASYNEQFF	TGCGCCAGCAGCCAAGACAGGGCGTCCTACAATGAGCAGTTCTTC
TRBD1	.	TRBJ1-5	TRBV5-8	CASSLVGQGNSNQPQHF	TGTGCCAGCAGCTTGGTGGGACAGGGAAATAGCAATCAGCCCCAGCATTTT
.	.	TRBJ2-7	TRBV11-2	CASSPTALQALYEQYF	TGTGCCAGCAGCCCTACCGCCTTGCAGGCGTTATACGAGCAGTACTTC
.	.	TRBJ2-3	TRBV4-3	CASSQEGPLYTQYF	TGCGCCAGCAGCCAAGAGGGCCCCCTGTATACGCAGTATTTT
.	.	TRBJ2-3	TRBV7-6	CASSLGPLADTQYF	TGTGCCAGCAGCTTAGGACCTCTAGCAGATACGCAGTATTTT
.	.	TRBJ1-5	TRBV19	CASSYREGNQPQHF	TGTGCCAGTAGTTACAGGGAAGGCAATCAGCCCCAGCATTTT
.	few	TRBJ1-1	TRBV5-6	CASSFGTEAFF	TGTGCCAGCAGCTTCGGCACTGAAGCTTTCTTT
TRBD1	.	TRBJ1-5	TRBV5-5	CASSQGTVNQPQHF	TGTGCCAGCAGCCAAGGGACAGTCAATCAGCCCCAGCATTTT
.	.	TRBJ2-7	TRBV19	CASSMAGGSYEQYF	TGTGCCAGTAGTATGGCCGGGGGATCCTACGAGCAGTACTTC
.	.	TRBJ2-2	TRBV7-2	CAMSRSANTGELFF	TGTGCAATGAGCCGGAGCGCGAACACCGGGGAGCTGTTTTTT
.	.	TRBJ2-2	TRBV27	CASSPTRVSGELFF	TGTGCCAGCAGTCCGACTAGAGTCTCCGGGGAGCTGTTTTTT
.	.	TRBJ1-1	TRBV4-2	CASSQRQGRTNEAFF	TGTGCCAGCAGCCAACGTCAGGGCAGGACGAATGAAGCTTTCTTT
TRBD2	.	TRBJ2-5	TRBV10-3	CAIRDGFGGAGETQYF	TGTGCCATCAGGGATGGCTTCGGGGGGGCAGGGGAGACCCAGTACTTC
.	.	TRBJ2-7	TRBV6-1	CASSEVSYEQYF	TGTGCCAGCAGTGAGGTTAGCTACGAGCAGTACTTC
TRBD1	.	TRBJ2-2	TRBV7-3	CASSRDSFTGELFF	TGTGCCAGCAGCCGGGACAGCTTCACCGGGGAGCTGTTTTTT
.	.	TRBJ2-2	TRBV7-3	CASSGGATGELFF	TGTGCCAGCAGTGGGGGGGCGACCGGGGAGCTGTTTTTT
.	.	TRBJ2-1	TRBV7-3	CASSPPGSSYNEQFF	TGTGCCAGCAGCCCCCCCGGGAGCTCCTACAATGAGCAGTTCTTC
.	once	TRBJ1-1	TRBV19	CASSPRRGMNTEAFF	TGTGCCAGTAGTCCCCGCAGGGGAATGAACACTGAAGCTTTCTTT
TRBD1	.	TRBJ2-5	TRBV28	CASSLYRGEETQYF	TGTGCCAGCAGTTTATACAGGGGTGAAGAGACCCAGTACTTC
TRBD1	.	TRBJ1-2	TRBV10-3	CAISAPGQGHYGYTF	TGTGCCATCAGCGCGCCGGGACAGGGACACTATGGCTACACCTTC